The 9 T cell receptor beta chains listed next were all sequenced from one sample in a study of cytomegalovirus exposure and HLA in healthy donors. The PCR was carried out with 60 Vbeta primers and 13 Jbeta primers. The protocol was immunoSEQ multiplex PCR, while the TCRdb copy is restricted to in-frame clones and leaves out a portion. The data show some 150,000 clones, roughly four fifths seen once. The sequenced sample consisted of PBMCs. Receptors were obtained from a man aged 50-60 years in good health and CMV-seropositive.

V gene TRBV15 combines with J gene TRBJ2-7; 9 bases are a match to TRBD2. Per germline, CDR1 LNHNV and CDR2 YYDKDF (reference sequence). V gave up 2 bases and J gave up 5 bases; unmatched junction bases: 7. This CDR3 is built from 15 residues. The CDR3 spells CATSRMAGGSNEQYF. The CDR3 DNA sequence: TGTGCCACCAGCAGAATGGCGGGAGGGTCGAACGAGCAGTACTTC.

The chain joins TRBV30 to TRBJ2-2, with D possibly matching TRBD2 (6 bases). The V gene's germline CDR1 is GTSNPN and CDR2 SVGIG (reference sequence). V gave up 4 bases and J gave up 2 bases, with 8 bases separating them. This CDR3 is 13 amino acids long. Here the CDR3 reads CAWNAGNTGELFF. CDR3 DNA sequence: TGTGCCTGGAATGCGGGAAACACCGGGGAGCTGTTTTTT.

This clone has just a few counts. The chain couples TRBV6-1 to TRBJ2-3; 8 bases line up with TRBD2. Germline V gene data show CDR1 as MNHNS and CDR2 as SASEGT. CDR3 length: 15 amino acids. Trimming removed 8 bases from V and 0 bases from J; junction bases left unmatched: 7. In nucleotides, the CDR3 is TGTGCCAGCGCCCTAGCGGGCTCTAGCACAGATACGCAGTATTTT. Its translation: CASALAGSSTDTQYF.

V usage is TRBV19 and J usage is TRBJ2-5, with 10 bases aligning to TRBD2. Trimming removed 7 bases from V and 2 bases from J; junction bases left unmatched: 4. The germline V gene has CDR1 LNHDA and CDR2 SQIVND (reference sequence). The CDR3 consists of 14 residues. The CDR3 nucleotides are TGTGCCAGTACCAAGCGGGGGGGACAAGAGACCCAGTACTTC. Amino acid sequence: CASTKRGGQETQYF. The variable domain in full, completed from reference TRBV19 and TRBJ2-5, reads DGGITQSPKYLFRKEGQNVTLSCEQNLNHDAMYWYRQDPGQGLRLIYYSQIVNDFQKGDIAEGYSVSREKKESFPLTVTSAQKNPTAFYLCASTKRGGQETQYFGPGTRLLVL.

This clone has only one observation. This chain connects TRBV5-1 to TRBJ2-4; 8 positions match TRBD2. CDR3 length equals 15 residues. CDR1 and CDR2 from the germline V gene are SGHRS and YFSETQ. J lost 0 bases, V lost 4 bases, and 3 bases had no gene match. CDR3 residues: CASSGAGVAKNIQYF. The CDR3 DNA follows: TGCGCCAGCAGCGGAGCGGGGGTAGCCAAAAACATTCAGTACTTC.

This chain joins TRBV7-2 and TRBJ2-7; TRBD2 matches at 16 bases. Germline-derived CDR1 and CDR2 are SGHTA and FQGNSA. The ends lost 0 bases at V and 6 bases at J; junction bases unmatched: 8. The CDR3 totals 18 residues. The CDR3 region is CASSLAGGLAGGPGEQYF. CDR3 sequence (DNA): TGTGCCAGCAGCTTAGCGGGGGGACTAGCGGGGGGGCCGGGCGAGCAGTACTTC.

The chain has TRBV11-1 and TRBJ1-1; the D gene is possibly TRBD1 (6 bases). The CDR3 runs to 15 residues. Germline lookup yields CDR1 SGHAT and CDR2 FQDESV (reference sequence). Trimming stripped 0 bases from V and 4 bases from J, with 12 bases between. The CDR3 nucleotides are TGTGCCAGCAGCTTAGCGCGGGGGGCAGGCACTGAAGCTTTCTTT. Translation gives CASSLARGAGTEAFF.

V and J are TRBV4-2 and TRBJ2-7; maybe TRBD1 (6 bases). This CDR3 is built from 15 residues. V was pared by 1 base and J by 7 bases, with 17 bases between. In germline, CDR1 is LGHNA, CDR2 YNFKEQ. The DNA for the CDR3 is TGTGCCAGCAGCCAAGCAGGGGACCAAAAGGAGGAGCAGTACTTC. Translation gives CASSQAGDQKEEQYF.

This chain joins TRBV6-5 and TRBJ1-6, with D perhaps matching TRBD1 (5 bases). The V end was cut by 6 bases, the J end by 9 bases, with 15 bases between. CDR3 length: 14 amino acids. Germline V gives CDR1 MNHEY, CDR2 SVGAGI. The chain's CDR3 is CASRKQVSGSPLHF. CDR3 coding DNA: TGTGCCAGCAGAAAACAGGTCTCAGGTTCACCCCTCCACTTT.